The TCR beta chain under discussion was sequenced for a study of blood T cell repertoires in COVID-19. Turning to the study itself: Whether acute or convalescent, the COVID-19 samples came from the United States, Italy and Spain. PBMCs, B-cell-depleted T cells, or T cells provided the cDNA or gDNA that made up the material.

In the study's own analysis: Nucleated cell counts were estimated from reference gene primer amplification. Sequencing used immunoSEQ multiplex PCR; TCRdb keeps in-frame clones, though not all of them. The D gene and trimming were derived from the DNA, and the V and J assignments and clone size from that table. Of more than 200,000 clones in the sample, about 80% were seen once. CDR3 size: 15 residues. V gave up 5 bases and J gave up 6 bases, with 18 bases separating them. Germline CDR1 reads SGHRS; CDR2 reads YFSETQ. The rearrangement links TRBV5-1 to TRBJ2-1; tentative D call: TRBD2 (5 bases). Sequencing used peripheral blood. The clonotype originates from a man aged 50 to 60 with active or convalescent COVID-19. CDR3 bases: TGCGCCAGCAGTTTCGGTGGAGGAGGTGTCAATGAGCAGTTCTTC. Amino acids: CASSFGGGGVNEQFF.